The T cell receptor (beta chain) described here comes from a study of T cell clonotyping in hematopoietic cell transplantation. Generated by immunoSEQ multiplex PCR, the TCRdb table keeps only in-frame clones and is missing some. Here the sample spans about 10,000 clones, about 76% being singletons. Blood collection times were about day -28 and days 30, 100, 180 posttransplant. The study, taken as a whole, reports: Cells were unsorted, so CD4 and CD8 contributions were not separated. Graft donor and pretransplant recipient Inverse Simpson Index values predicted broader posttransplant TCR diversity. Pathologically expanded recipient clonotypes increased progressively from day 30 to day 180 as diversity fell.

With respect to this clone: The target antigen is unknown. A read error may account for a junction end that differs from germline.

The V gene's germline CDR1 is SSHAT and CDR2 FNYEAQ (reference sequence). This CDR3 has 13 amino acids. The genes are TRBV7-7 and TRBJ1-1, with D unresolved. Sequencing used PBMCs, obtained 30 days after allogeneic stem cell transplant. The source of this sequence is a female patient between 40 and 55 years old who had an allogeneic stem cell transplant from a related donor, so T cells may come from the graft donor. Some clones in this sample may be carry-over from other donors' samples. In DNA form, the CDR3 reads TGTGCTAGCAGCGTGAGTATGAACACTGAAGCTTTCTTT. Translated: CASSVSMNTEAFF.